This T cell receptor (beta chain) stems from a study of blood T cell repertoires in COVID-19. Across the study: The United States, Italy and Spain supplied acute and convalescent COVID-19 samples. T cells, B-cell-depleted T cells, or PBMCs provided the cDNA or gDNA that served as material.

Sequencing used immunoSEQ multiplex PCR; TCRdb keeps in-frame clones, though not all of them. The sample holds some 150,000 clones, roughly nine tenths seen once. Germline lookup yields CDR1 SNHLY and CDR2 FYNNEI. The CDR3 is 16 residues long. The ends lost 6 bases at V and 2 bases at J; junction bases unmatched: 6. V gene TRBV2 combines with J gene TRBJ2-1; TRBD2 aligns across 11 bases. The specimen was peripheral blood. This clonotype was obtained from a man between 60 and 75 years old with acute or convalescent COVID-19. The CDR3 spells CASRGGLAAPYNEQFF. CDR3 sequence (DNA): TGTGCCAGCAGGGGGGGACTAGCGGCCCCCTACAATGAGCAGTTCTTC.